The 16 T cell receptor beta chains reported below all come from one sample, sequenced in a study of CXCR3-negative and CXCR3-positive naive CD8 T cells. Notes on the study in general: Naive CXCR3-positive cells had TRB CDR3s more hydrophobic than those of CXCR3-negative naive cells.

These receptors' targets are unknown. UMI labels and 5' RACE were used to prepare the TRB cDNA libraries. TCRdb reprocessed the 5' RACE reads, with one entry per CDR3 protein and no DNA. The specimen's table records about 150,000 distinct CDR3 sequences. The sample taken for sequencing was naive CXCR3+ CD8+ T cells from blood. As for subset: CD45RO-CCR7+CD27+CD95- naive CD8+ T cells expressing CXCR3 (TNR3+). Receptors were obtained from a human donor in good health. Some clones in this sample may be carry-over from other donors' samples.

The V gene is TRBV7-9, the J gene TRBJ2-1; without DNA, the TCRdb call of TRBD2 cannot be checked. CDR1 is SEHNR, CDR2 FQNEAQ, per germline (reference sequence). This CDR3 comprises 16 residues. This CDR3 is CASSSDLAEAYNEQLF.

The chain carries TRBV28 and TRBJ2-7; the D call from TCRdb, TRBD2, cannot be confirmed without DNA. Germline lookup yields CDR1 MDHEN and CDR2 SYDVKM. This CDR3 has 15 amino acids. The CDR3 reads CASTRQGTRSYEQYF.

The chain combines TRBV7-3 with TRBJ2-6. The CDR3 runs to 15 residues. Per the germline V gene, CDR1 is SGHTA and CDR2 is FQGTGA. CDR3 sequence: CASSRESSGANVLTF.

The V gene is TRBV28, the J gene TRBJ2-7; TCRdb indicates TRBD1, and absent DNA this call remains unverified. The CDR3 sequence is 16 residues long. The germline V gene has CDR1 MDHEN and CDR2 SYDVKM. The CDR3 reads CASQQPGESIVNEQYF.

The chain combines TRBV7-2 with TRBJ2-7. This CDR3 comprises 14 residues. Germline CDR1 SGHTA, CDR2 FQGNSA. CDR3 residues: CASSLGTFDYEQYF.

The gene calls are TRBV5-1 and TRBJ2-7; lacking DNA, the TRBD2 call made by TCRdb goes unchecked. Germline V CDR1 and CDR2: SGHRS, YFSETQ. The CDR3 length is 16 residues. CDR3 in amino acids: CASSFKRGDPSYEQYF.

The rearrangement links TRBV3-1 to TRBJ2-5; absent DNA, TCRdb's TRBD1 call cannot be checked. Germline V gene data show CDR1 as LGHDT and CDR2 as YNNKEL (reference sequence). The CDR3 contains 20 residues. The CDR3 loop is CASSQADSGDLTDHQETQYF.

The CDR3 loop is CASSPWRGETQYF. This rearrangement joins TRBV7-6 to TRBJ2-5; TCRdb's D call, TRBD1, is unchecked because there is no DNA. This CDR3 spans 13 amino acids. Germline V CDR1 and CDR2: SGHVS, FNYEAQ.

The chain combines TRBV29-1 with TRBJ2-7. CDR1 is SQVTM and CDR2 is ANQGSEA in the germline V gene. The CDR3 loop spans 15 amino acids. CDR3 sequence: CSVTTPMTATYEQYF.

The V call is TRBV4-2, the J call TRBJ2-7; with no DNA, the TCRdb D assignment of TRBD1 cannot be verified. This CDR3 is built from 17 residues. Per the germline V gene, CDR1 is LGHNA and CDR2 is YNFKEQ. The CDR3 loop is CASSQESEGLGSYEQYF.

The CDR3 is CASRQTGNTEAFF. The rearrangement uses TRBV27 and TRBJ1-1; TCRdb gives TRBD1 as the D gene, but with no DNA this cannot be confirmed. The CDR3 consists of 13 residues. The germline V gene encodes CDR1 MNHEY and CDR2 SMNVEV (reference sequence).

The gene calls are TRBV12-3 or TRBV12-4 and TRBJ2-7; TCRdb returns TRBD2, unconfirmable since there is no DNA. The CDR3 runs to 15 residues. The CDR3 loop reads CASRPLAAPKYEQYF.

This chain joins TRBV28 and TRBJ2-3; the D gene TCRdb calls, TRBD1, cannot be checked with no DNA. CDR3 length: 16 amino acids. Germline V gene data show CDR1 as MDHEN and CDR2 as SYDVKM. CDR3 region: CASSLNRGWETDTQYF.

CDR3 in amino acids: CASSPYRGSYTDTQYF. The chain combines TRBV7-8 with TRBJ2-3; TCRdb indicates TRBD1, and absent DNA this call remains unverified. Germline V CDR1 and CDR2: SGHVS, FQNEAQ. CDR3 length equals 16 residues.

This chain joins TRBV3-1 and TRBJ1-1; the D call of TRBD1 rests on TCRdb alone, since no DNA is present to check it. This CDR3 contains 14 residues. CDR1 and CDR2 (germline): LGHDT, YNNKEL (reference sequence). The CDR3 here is CASSQPGHPAGAFF. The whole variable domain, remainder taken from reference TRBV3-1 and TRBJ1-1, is DTAVSQTPKYLVTQMGNDKSIKCEQNLGHDTMYWYKQDSKKFLKIMFSYNNKELIINETVPNRFSPKSPDKAHLNLHINSLELGDSAVYFCASSQPGHPAGAFFGQGTRLTVV.

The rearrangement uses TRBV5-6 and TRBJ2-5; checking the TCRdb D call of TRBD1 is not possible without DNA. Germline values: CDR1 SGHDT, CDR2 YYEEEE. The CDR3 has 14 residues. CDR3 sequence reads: CASSLRQGLETQYF.